These 25 T cell receptor beta chains share one sample of origin, sequenced in a study of T cell responses to AZD1222 COVID-19 vaccine. Libraries were prepared by immunoSEQ multiplex PCR; TCRdb keeps only in-frame clonotypes and omits some of them. The data hold roughly 160,000 clones, with roughly 94% observed a single time. Sequenced here: peripheral blood, sampled on day 0 of MenACWY control vaccination. The receptors here all came from an adult in good health.

The genes are TRBV5-4 and TRBJ2-7; possible D gene TRBD1, 6 bases. Germline V lookup: CDR1 SGHNT, CDR2 YYREEE (reference sequence). Trimming took 4 bases from V and 6 from J, leaving 11 bases between them. The CDR3 covers 12 residues. CDR3 residues: CASSPGVSEQYF. For the CDR3, the DNA is TGTGCCAGCAGCCCAGGGGTAAGCGAGCAGTACTTC.

The gene calls are TRBV6-6 and TRBJ1-1, with D possibly matching TRBD1 (5 bases). Trimming took off 5 bases at V and 4 bases at J, with 17 bases between the two ends. Germline-derived CDR1 and CDR2 are MNHNY and SVGAGI (reference sequence). The length of the CDR3 is 15 residues. CDR3 nucleotides: TGTGCCAGCAGTGACCCAAGGGGTTTGGGCACTGAAGCTTTCTTT. Translation: CASSDPRGLGTEAFF.

This chain links TRBV28 with TRBJ1-3, with D possibly matching TRBD1 (6 bases). V lost 5 bases and J 3 bases, leaving 17 bases between the germline ends. The germline V gene encodes CDR1 MDHEN and CDR2 SYDVKM. This CDR3 is 16 amino acids long. The CDR3 sequence is CASSPNMGGGGNTIYF. CDR3 coding DNA: TGTGCCAGCAGTCCGAACATGGGGGGCGGTGGAAACACCATATATTTT.

The rearrangement joins TRBV15 to TRBJ2-2; D unresolved. CDR1 is LNHNV and CDR2 is YYDKDF in the germline V gene (reference sequence). The CDR3 contains 14 residues. V shed 0 bases and J shed 6 bases, with 8 bases lying between them. The CDR3: CATSRDRGSGELFF. CDR3 DNA sequence: TGTGCCACCAGCAGAGATCGAGGTTCCGGGGAGCTGTTTTTT.

The CDR3 nucleotides are TGTGCCAGCAGCTTAAATACGGGAAGAGCAAATGAGCAGTTCTTC. Translation gives CASSLNTGRANEQFF. The chain employs TRBV7-2 and TRBJ2-1, with a tentative D call TRBD2 (5 bases). This CDR3 comprises 15 residues. Trimming cost V 2 bases and J 7 bases, with 15 bases left between them. Germline loops: CDR1 SGHTA, CDR2 FQGNSA.

The gene calls are TRBV18 and TRBJ2-5; no definite D call. V lost 1 base and J lost 5, with 5 bases in between. The CDR3 is made up of 12 amino acids. CDR1 KGHSH and CDR2 LQKENI come from the germline V gene. DNA of the CDR3: TGTGCCAGCTCACCACGTGGGGAGACCCAGTACTTC. Residues: CASSPRGETQYF. Full variable domain (missing parts from reference TRBV18 and TRBJ2-5): NAGVMQNPRHLVRRRGQEARLRCSPMKGHSHVYWYRQLPEEGLKFMVYLQKENIIDESGMPKERFSAEFPKEGPSILRIQQVVRGDSAAYFCASSPRGETQYFGPGTRLLVL.

V usage is TRBV7-2 and J usage is TRBJ2-3; 9 nucleotides match TRBD2. This CDR3 comprises 18 residues. Trimming at V came to 0 bases and at J to 6 bases, leaving 13 bases not matched to a gene. Germline V CDR1 and CDR2: SGHTA, FQGNSA. The CDR3 DNA sequence: TGTGCCAGCAGCTTAGCGCCGGGACTAGCTCCGAAGGGGGATACGCAGTATTTT. It is translated as CASSLAPGLAPKGDTQYF.

The chain has TRBV5-4 and TRBJ2-3; 10 nucleotides agree with TRBD2. Per germline, CDR1 SGHNT and CDR2 YYREEE (reference sequence). The CDR3 loop spans 14 amino acids. V gave up 3 bases and J gave up 5 bases; unmatched junction bases: 3. For the CDR3, the DNA is TGTGCCAGCAGCTCGGTAGCGGGAGGAGATACGCAGTATTTT. Translation gives CASSSVAGGDTQYF.

The table lists this clone with a count of one. The chain employs TRBV9 and TRBJ1-2; D remains unclear. CDR3 length: 12 residues. Germline V gene sequence: CDR1 SGDLS, CDR2 YYNGEE. Deletions cut 5 bases from V and 8 bases from J, with 13 bases between. The DNA for the CDR3 is TGTGCCAGCAGGGAAGACGGTTACGGCTACACCTTC. Its protein is CASREDGYGYTF.

The chain recombines TRBV6-2 or TRBV6-3 with TRBJ2-4, with D possibly called TRBD1 or TRBD2 (5 bases each). The germline V and J ends were trimmed by 4 bases and 6 bases, with 7 bases remaining between them. The CDR3 contains 12 residues. In germline, CDR1 is MNHEY, CDR2 SVGEGT. The CDR3 bases are TGTGCCAGCAGTTTAGGGACAAACATTCAGTACTTC. Its translation: CASSLGTNIQYF.

The J gene is TRBJ1-2, the V gene TRBV7-3; 7 bases match TRBD1. The CDR3 covers 13 residues. Germline V CDR1 and CDR2: SGHTA, FQGTGA. Trimming at V came to 5 bases and at J to 5 bases, leaving 5 bases not matched to a gene. This CDR3 reads CASSAGTDYGYTF. DNA of the CDR3: TGTGCCAGCAGCGCAGGGACAGATTATGGCTACACCTTC.

A remark on this clone: One junction end does not reproduce the germline sequence, and a read error may be involved. This sequence joins TRBV5-1 and TRBJ2-3; D is possibly TRBD2 (6 bases). CDR3 size: 14 residues. CDR1 SGHRS and CDR2 YFSETQ come from the germline V gene. CDR3 protein: CASRLGLFTDTQYF. CDR3 DNA sequence: TGCGCCAGCAGGTTGGGACTTTTCACAGATACGCAGTATTTT.

The chain employs TRBV28 and TRBJ1-2; D ambiguous. Germline-derived CDR1 and CDR2 are MDHEN and SYDVKM. The CDR3 extends over 14 amino acids. The germline V and J ends were trimmed by 6 bases and 2 bases, with 13 bases remaining between them. In DNA form, the CDR3 reads TGTGCCAGCAGATCCGGAACCCTCAACTATGGCTACACCTTC. It specifies CASRSGTLNYGYTF.

The chain couples TRBV28 to TRBJ2-6, with D possibly being TRBD1 (5 bases). This CDR3 region has 16 residues. CDR1 MDHEN and CDR2 SYDVKM come from the germline V gene. V dropped 6 bases and J dropped 6 bases, with 18 bases sitting between them. CDR3 sequence reads: CASSLLPGNQANVLTF. DNA of the CDR3: TGTGCCAGCAGCCTTTTACCAGGGAACCAGGCCAACGTCCTGACTTTC.

A few counts support this clone. The gene calls are TRBV7-2 and TRBJ1-5; D ambiguous. The V gene lost 1 base and the J gene lost 5 bases, with 9 bases spanning the gap. The length of the CDR3 is 14 residues. Germline V gene lookup returns CDR1 SGHTA and CDR2 FQGNSA. The CDR3 is CASSLVQGHQPQHF. The DNA for the CDR3 is TGTGCCAGCAGCTTAGTACAAGGGCATCAGCCCCAGCATTTT.

The CDR3 DNA reads as TGCGCCAGCAGGGGACTAGCGGGAGGTAATGGCGAGCAGTACTTC. This translates into CASRGLAGGNGEQYF. The V gene is TRBV5-1, the J gene TRBJ2-7; TRBD2 matches 15 bases. The CDR3 runs 15 residues. V trimming: 5 bases; J trimming: 6 bases; junction bases outside the gene matches: 6. Germline assignment: CDR1 SGHRS and CDR2 YFSETQ.

The chain combines TRBV30 with TRBJ1-3, with 7 bases that match TRBD1. After removal of 3 bases from V and 4 bases from J, the junction contained 12 bases not matched to a gene. The CDR3 extends over 16 amino acids. Germline assignment: CDR1 GTSNPN and CDR2 SVGIG (reference sequence). The CDR3 region is CAWRGMVAGGGNTIYF. The CDR3, as DNA: TGTGCCTGGAGGGGGATGGTGGCAGGGGGAGGAAACACCATATATTTT.

The chain recombines TRBV19 with TRBJ2-5; tentative D call: TRBD1 (6 bases). The CDR3 is made up of 15 amino acids. V was trimmed by 0 bases and J by 5 bases, leaving 13 bases between them. In germline, CDR1 is LNHDA, CDR2 SQIVND (reference sequence). CDR3: CASSIDVRGSETQYF. CDR3 sequence (DNA): TGTGCCAGTAGTATAGATGTCAGGGGCTCGGAGACCCAGTACTTC.

Only one count was recorded for this clone. The rearrangement uses TRBV19 and TRBJ2-7, with TRBD1 matching 11 bases. This CDR3 contains 14 residues. V shed 5 bases and J 2 bases; nucleotides not matched to a gene: 2. Per the germline V gene, CDR1 is LNHDA and CDR2 is SQIVND (reference sequence). The CDR3 region has the DNA TGTGCCAGTAGTTTGGACAGGGGGCCCTACGAGCAGTACTTC. Translated: CASSLDRGPYEQYF.

A single count supports this clone. V is TRBV7-3 and J is TRBJ2-1; D remains unclear. This CDR3 is built from 14 residues. V was cut by 4 bases and J by 8 bases, with 15 bases left in between. Germline CDR1 and CDR2: SGHTA and FQGTGA. CDR3 sequence reads: CASSSTDRRHEQFF. CDR3 bases: TGTGCCAGCAGCTCGACCGATAGAAGGCATGAGCAGTTCTTC.

This rearrangement joins TRBV6-5 to TRBJ1-2, with TRBD1 identical over 9 bases. Germline trimming cut 5 bases from V and 7 bases from J; bases unmatched to any gene: 8. The CDR3 consists of 14 residues. Germline CDR1 is MNHEY and CDR2 is SVGAGI. The CDR3 region is CASSSRDRVAGYTF. The CDR3 DNA reads TGTGCCAGCAGTAGCCGGGACAGGGTCGCTGGCTACACCTTC.

This chain connects TRBV10-3 to TRBJ2-5, with 12 bases matching TRBD2. The germline V gene has CDR1 ENHRY and CDR2 SYGVKD. V lost 6 bases to trimming and J lost 2 bases; unmatched junction nucleotides: 4. This CDR3 is 15 amino acids long. The CDR3 loop is CAIREGTSGQETQYF. CDR3 sequence (DNA): TGTGCCATCAGGGAAGGGACTAGCGGGCAAGAGACCCAGTACTTC.

The chain has TRBV5-1 and TRBJ1-3; D remains unclear. Trimming left V 1 base short and J 1 base short, with 9 bases between. The CDR3 runs to 15 residues. The germline V gene has CDR1 SGHRS and CDR2 YFSETQ. The CDR3 sequence is CASSLNSASGNTIYF. The CDR3 nucleotides read TGCGCCAGCAGCTTGAATAGTGCGTCTGGAAACACCATATATTTT.

This chain uses TRBV5-4 with TRBJ2-3; 7 bases map to TRBD2. The ends lost 6 bases at V and 6 bases at J; junction bases unmatched: 13. Germline-derived CDR1 and CDR2 are SGHNT and YYREEE (reference sequence). The CDR3 sequence is 15 residues long. Here the CDR3 DNA reads TGTGCCAGCACCATACTTGGGGGGAGGGCCGATACGCAGTATTTT. It is translated as CASTILGGRADTQYF.

The rearrangement links TRBV11-3 to TRBJ2-3; TRBD1 aligns across 9 bases. Germline assignment: CDR1 SGHNT and CDR2 YENEEA. V trimming: 3 bases; J trimming: 3 bases; junction bases outside the gene matches: 4. The CDR3 contains 15 residues. The CDR3 reads CASSFGTGRTDTQYF. The CDR3 region has the DNA TGTGCCAGCAGCTTTGGGACAGGGCGAACAGATACGCAGTATTTT.